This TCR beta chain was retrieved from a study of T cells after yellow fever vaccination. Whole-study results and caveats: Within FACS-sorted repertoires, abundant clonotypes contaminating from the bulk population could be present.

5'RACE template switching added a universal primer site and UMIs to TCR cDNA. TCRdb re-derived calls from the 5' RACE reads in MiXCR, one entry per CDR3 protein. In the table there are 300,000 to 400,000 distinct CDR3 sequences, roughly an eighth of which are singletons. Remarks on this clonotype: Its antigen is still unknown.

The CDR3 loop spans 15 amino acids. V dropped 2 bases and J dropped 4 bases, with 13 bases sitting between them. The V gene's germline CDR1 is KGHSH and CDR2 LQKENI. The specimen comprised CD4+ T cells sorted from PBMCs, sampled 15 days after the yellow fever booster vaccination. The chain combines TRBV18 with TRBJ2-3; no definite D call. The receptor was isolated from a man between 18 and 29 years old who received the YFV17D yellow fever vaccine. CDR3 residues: CASSPRIEEADTQYF. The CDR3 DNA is TGTGCCAGCTCACCAAGAATTGAAGAGGCAGATACGCAGTATTTT.